This T cell receptor (beta chain) was recorded in a study of type 1 and type 2 diabetes patients. Study context: The cohort mixed type 1 diabetes, type 2 diabetes and nondiabetic donors. T cells were magnetically sorted from PBMCs as CD4+ or CD8+ subsets.

The PCR template was genomic DNA. Multiplex PCR with 30 forward and 13 reverse primers amplified the TCR beta CDR3. One entry per CDR3 protein, called by TCRdb with MiXCR from the multiplex PCR reads. The data contain 270,000 or so distinct CDR3 sequences, roughly 44% of them singletons. Around 9.5 milliliters of peripheral blood were drawn from each donor. In regard to this clonotype: Its antigen is not identified.

This CDR3 comprises 16 residues. Per the germline V gene, CDR1 is DFQATT and CDR2 is SNEGSKA (reference sequence). The V and J ends lost 3 bases and 0 bases, in that order; junction bases with no gene match: 3. Study findings and constraints: Type 2 diabetes patients had few highly-expanded CD4+ clones, median one.

V and J are TRBV20-1 and TRBJ2-4, with TRBD2 matching over 12 bases. Material for sequencing was peripheral blood mononuclear cells (PBMCs). The clonotype comes from a man aged 18 to 30 with type 2 diabetes. The CDR3 protein is CSASRTSGVAKNIQYF. The CDR3 region has the DNA TGCAGTGCTAGCCGGACTAGCGGGGTAGCCAAAAACATTCAGTACTTC.